The text below deals with one T cell receptor (beta chain). The cohort comprised adults aged about 18 to 100 years residing in 20 to 30 US areas. Participants had their cohort set by participant-reported clinical history. CDR3 size: 15 residues. The germline V gene encodes CDR1 SGHAT and CDR2 FQDESV (reference sequence). V was pared by 5 bases and J by 2 bases, with 4 bases of the junction left unmatched. The sample belongs to a study of blood T cell repertoires in COVID-19. As originally analysed: Amplifying reference gene primers gave estimates of nucleated cell counts. Sequencing used immunoSEQ multiplex PCR; TCRdb keeps in-frame clones, though not all of them. That table furnishes V, J and clone size, whereas the DNA furnished D and trimming. The sample consists of 350,000 to 400,000 clones, 85% to 90% of them appearing once.

J is TRBJ2-1 and V is TRBV11-1; TRBD1 agrees at 9 bases. The sequence came from a young woman who had recovered from COVID-19. Sequencing was carried out using PBMCs or T cells enriched from blood (not recorded which). Written as DNA, the CDR3 is TGTGCCAGCAGCGCGACAGGGGGACCCTACAATGAGCAGTTCTTC. Its translation: CASSATGGPYNEQFF.